The entry below gives a single T cell receptor beta chain sequence along with its context. Profiling relied on immunoSEQ multiplex PCR, and the TCRdb table lists in-frame clones only, not all of them. The data show tens of thousands of clones, with roughly 90% seen just once and 1.7% held by the top ten. The source of the sample is a study of control samples from healthy donors and cancer patients. Germline CDR1 reads MNHEY; CDR2 reads SVGAGI. V shed 1 base and J shed 4 bases, with 11 bases lying between them. The CDR3 has 14 amino acids. The chain employs TRBV6-5 and TRBJ2-7; no clear D. This TCR came from a man between 35 and 55 years old with colorectal cancer. Input material: PBMCs. The CDR3 spells CASSYLAGKYEQYF. The CDR3 nucleotides are TGTGCCAGCAGTTACTTGGCCGGCAAATACGAGCAGTACTTC.